This entry features one T cell receptor (beta chain) sequence. Its antigen is as yet unknown. This specimen belongs to a study of vaccination and CD4 T cells after COVID-19. Stated time point: late sampling 161 to 241 days after vaccination in three convalescent patients. Noted treatment: roughly nine-day PBMC culture with coronavirus spike peptide pools or control peptides (ViraFEST assay). Once obtained from cultured CD4+ T cells, the DNA was sequenced using the Oncomine TCR Beta short-read assay. Each CDR3 protein is one row after TCRdb ran MiXCR on the PCR reads. The table lists about 17,000 distinct CDR3 sequences, roughly 44% of them singletons. With V trimmed by 3 bases and J by 3 bases, 2 bases remained unmatched. Germline loops: CDR1 SGHTA, CDR2 FQGTGA. There are 15 residues in the CDR3.

Source: CD4+ T cells from blood, cultured in vitro, taken about 7 months after SARS-CoV-2 vaccination. The chain joins TRBV7-3 to TRBJ2-1; 10 nucleotides line up with TRBD1. This TCR was recovered from a human donor who had recovered from COVID-19. As DNA, the CDR3 is TGTGCCAGCAGCTTGGACAGGGGGGGCTACAATGAGCAGTTCTTC. Translation gives CASSLDRGGYNEQFF.